This record covers a single T cell receptor (beta chain). Its antigen is still unknown. The source material, RNA transcripts, was used to amplify TCR beta CDR3 regions. The HTBI primer set served for first-round RT-PCR of the TCR CDR3. Via MiXCR, TCRdb re-called the multiplex PCR reads, giving one row per CDR3 protein. The sample consists of 610,000 or so distinct CDR3 sequences, roughly 50% of them appearing once. These data are taken from a study of T cells in Graves' hyperthyroidism and ophthalmopathy. General study points: Ophthalmopathy and stable hyperthyroidism were separated by a 13 V-J model.

Germline assignment: CDR1 MNHNS and CDR2 SASEGT. Unmatched junction bases numbered 9, after V lost 6 bases and J lost 4 bases. CDR3 size: 14 residues. Lactation, pregnancy, other autoimmune disease or uncontrolled infection led to exclusion of patients. In making diagnoses, clinical symptoms, serum thyroxine and TRAb, thyroid ultrasound and orbital computed tomography were all used. This rearrangement joins TRBV6-1 to TRBJ2-7; TRBD2 matches 7 bases. The origin of this receptor is a woman younger than 35 with Graves' hyperthyroidism. The specimen was peripheral blood or thyroid tissue (not recorded which). CDR3 protein: CASRDLGGGYEQYF. DNA of the CDR3: TGTGCCAGCAGGGACCTGGGCGGGGGTTACGAGCAGTACTTC.